This T cell receptor beta chain was sequenced in a study of blood T cells in healthy people across ages. Using a J-beta primer mix together with a sample-barcoded 5' primer, a second PCR was run for roughly 7 to 11 cycles. TCRdb re-analysed the 5' RACE reads in MiXCR, keeping a single row per CDR3 protein. This sample carries 1.5 million to 2 million distinct CDR3 sequences, less than 50% of them seen once, and the ten largest clones take roughly 2.1%. J lost 0 bases, V lost 3 bases, and 2 bases had no gene match. Germline V CDR1 and CDR2: LGHNA, YSLEER. The CDR3 length is 16 residues. The specimen sequenced was blood. The rearrangement joins TRBV4-3 to TRBJ1-4; TRBD1 matches at 9 bases. The receptor was isolated from a woman aged 40 to 50 in good health. The CDR3 here is CASSQGQGTTNEKLFF. In nucleotides, the CDR3 is TGCGCCAGCAGCCAGGGACAGGGAACAACTAATGAAAAACTGTTTTTT.